These 8 T cell receptor beta chains were sequenced from one sample in a study of blood T cells in healthy people across ages. Sample-barcoded 5' priming and a J-beta primer mix drove a second PCR of roughly 6 to 12 cycles. TCRdb re-called the 5' RACE reads with MiXCR, one entry per CDR3 protein. The sample lists some 940,000 distinct CDR3 sequences; almost 30% were seen once. This sample was also put to use in a study of T cells of mothers and their children.

The sequencing input was blood. Receptor source: a woman aged 40 to 50 in good health.

This chain joins TRBV5-6 and TRBJ2-5; the match to TRBD2 covers 12 bases. Germline CDR1 and CDR2: SGHDT and YYEEEE. V lost 4 bases and J lost 5; bases outside the gene matches: 12. This CDR3 spans 17 amino acids. The CDR3 loop is CASSGTSGGSYGETQYF. In DNA form, the CDR3 reads TGTGCCAGCAGCGGAACTAGCGGGGGGAGCTATGGGGAGACCCAGTACTTC.

This clonotype appeared a few times. The rearrangement joins TRBV4-1 to TRBJ1-2, with TRBD1 matching over 7 bases. CDR3 length: 17 amino acids. Germline-derived CDR1 and CDR2 are MGHRA and YSYEKL. V lost 3 bases, J lost 3 bases, and 13 bases stayed unmatched. The DNA for the CDR3 is TGCGCCAGCAGCCATCAAGTCGTCGGGACAGCTCACTATGGCTACACCTTC. The encoded protein is CASSHQVVGTAHYGYTF.

The genes are TRBV28 and TRBJ2-3; 10 bases line up with TRBD2. The CDR3 is 14 residues long. With V trimmed by 6 bases and J by 3 bases, 3 bases remained unmatched. The germline gives CDR1 MDHEN, CDR2 SYDVKM. CDR3 region: CASSSGGATDTQYF. The CDR3 DNA reads TGTGCCAGCAGCAGCGGGGGGGCGACAGATACGCAGTATTTT.

In its sample, this clonotype was seen many times. The J gene is TRBJ2-7, the V gene TRBV7-8; D might be TRBD2 (5 bases). V was cut by 2 bases and J by 2 bases, with 13 bases left in between. This CDR3 is built from 15 residues. From germline, CDR1 is SGHVS and CDR2 FQNEAQ. The DNA for the CDR3 is TGTGCCAGCAGCTTAATGGGAGTACCAACCTACGAGCAGTACTTC. Protein sequence: CASSLMGVPTYEQYF.

This clonotype has only a few counts. The chain recombines TRBV7-2 with TRBJ2-7; maybe TRBD2 (6 bases). Germline V gene lookup returns CDR1 SGHTA and CDR2 FQGNSA. The CDR3 is 15 amino acids. The ends were cut back, 4 bases at V and 3 bases at J, with 16 bases in the middle. The CDR3 loop reads CASSSGTGGVYEQYF. The CDR3 DNA reads as TGTGCCAGCAGCTCCGGGACTGGCGGGGTCTACGAGCAGTACTTC.

In this sample, this clonotype turned up many times. V gene TRBV20-1 combines with J gene TRBJ2-3; D perhaps matches TRBD2 (6 bases). Germline V lookup: CDR1 DFQATT, CDR2 SNEGSKA (reference sequence). V gave up 4 bases and J gave up 5 bases, with 16 bases separating them. The length of the CDR3 is 14 residues. This chain's CDR3 is CSAMGDSLIDTQYF. The CDR3 nucleotides are TGCAGTGCTATGGGGGACTCCTTAATAGATACGCAGTATTTT.

This chain connects TRBV6-5 to TRBJ2-6, with D uncertain. The CDR3 has 15 amino acids. The V end was cut by 2 bases, the J end by 0 bases, with 5 bases between. Germline values: CDR1 MNHEY, CDR2 SVGAGI. CDR3 in amino acids: CASSYGDSGANVLTF. CDR3 coding DNA: TGTGCCAGCAGTTACGGAGACTCTGGGGCCAACGTCCTGACTTTC.

The genes are TRBV7-6 and TRBJ1-3; D gene unclear. Trimming pared 5 bases from V and 7 bases from J, leaving 21 bases between. This CDR3 spans 16 amino acids. Germline lookup yields CDR1 SGHVS and CDR2 FNYEAQ. The CDR3 DNA reads TGTGCCAGCAGCCCCCTTTTTGAGGGTGGGCGGAACACCATATATTTT. It yields the protein CASSPLFEGGRNTIYF. The variable domain in full, completed from reference TRBV7-6 and TRBJ1-3, reads GAGVSQSPRYKVTKRGQDVALRCDPISGHVSLYWYRQALGQGPEFLTYFNYEAQQDKSGLPNDRFSAERPEGSISTLTIQRTEQRDSAMYRCASSPLFEGGRNTIYFGEGSWLTVV.